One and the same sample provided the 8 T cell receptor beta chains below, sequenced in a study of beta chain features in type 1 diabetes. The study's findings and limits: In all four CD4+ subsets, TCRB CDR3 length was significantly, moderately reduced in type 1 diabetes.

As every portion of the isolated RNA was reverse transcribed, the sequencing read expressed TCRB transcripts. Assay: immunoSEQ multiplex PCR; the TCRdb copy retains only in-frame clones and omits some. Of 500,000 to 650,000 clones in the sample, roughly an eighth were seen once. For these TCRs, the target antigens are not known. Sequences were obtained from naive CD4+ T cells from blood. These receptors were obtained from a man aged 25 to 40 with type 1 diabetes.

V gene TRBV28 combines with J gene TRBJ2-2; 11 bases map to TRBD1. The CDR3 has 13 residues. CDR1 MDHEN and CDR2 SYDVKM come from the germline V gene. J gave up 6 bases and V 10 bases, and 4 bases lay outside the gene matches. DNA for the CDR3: TGTGCCATCGGACAGGGGGCGGCCGGGGAGCTGTTTTTT. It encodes CAIGQGAAGELFF.

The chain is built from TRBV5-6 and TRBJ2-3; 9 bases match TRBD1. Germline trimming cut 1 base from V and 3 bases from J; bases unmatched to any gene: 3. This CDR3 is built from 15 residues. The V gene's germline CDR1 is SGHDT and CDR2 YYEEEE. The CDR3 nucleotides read TGTGCCAGCAGCTTGAGGACAGGGGCTACAGATACGCAGTATTTT. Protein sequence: CASSLRTGATDTQYF.

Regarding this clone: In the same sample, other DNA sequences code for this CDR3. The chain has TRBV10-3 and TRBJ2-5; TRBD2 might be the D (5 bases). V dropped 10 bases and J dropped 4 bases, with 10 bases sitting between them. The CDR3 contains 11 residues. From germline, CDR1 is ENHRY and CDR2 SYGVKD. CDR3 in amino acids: CATRGGETQYF. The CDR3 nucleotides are TGTGCCACTAGAGGAGGAGAGACCCAGTACTTC.

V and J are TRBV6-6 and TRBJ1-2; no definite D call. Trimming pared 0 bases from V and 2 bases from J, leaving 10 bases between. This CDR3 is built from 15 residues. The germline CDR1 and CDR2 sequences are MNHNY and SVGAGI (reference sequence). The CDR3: CASSYSREKNYGYTF. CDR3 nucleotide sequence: TGTGCCAGCAGTTACTCAAGGGAGAAAAACTATGGCTACACCTTC.

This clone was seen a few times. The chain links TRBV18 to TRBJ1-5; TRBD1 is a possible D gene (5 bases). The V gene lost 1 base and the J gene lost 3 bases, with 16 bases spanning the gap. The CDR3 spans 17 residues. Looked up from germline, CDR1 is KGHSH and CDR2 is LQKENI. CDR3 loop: CASSPQAGQGTNQPQHF. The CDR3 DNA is TGTGCCAGCTCACCACAGGCGGGGCAGGGCACCAATCAGCCCCAGCATTTT.

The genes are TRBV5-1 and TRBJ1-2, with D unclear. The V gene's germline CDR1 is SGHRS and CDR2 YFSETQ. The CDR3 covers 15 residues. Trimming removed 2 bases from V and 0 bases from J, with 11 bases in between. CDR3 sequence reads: CASSLTSGANYGYTF. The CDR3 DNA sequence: TGCGCCAGCAGCTTAACGTCAGGAGCTAACTATGGCTACACCTTC.

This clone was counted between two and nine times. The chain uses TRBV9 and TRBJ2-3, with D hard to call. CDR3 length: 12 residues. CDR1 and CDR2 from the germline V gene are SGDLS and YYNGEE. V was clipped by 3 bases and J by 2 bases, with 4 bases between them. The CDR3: CASSAHTDTQYF. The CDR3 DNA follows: TGTGCCAGCAGCGCCCACACAGATACGCAGTATTTT.

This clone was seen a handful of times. As DNA, the CDR3 is TGTGCCAGCAGCTTAGAGGGCGCAGGGGACTATGGCTACACCTTC. It is translated as CASSLEGAGDYGYTF. The V and J genes are TRBV7-2 and TRBJ1-2; weak D call: TRBD1 (6 bases). Trimming removed 1 base from V and 3 bases from J, with 12 bases in between. Germline V CDR1 and CDR2: SGHTA, FQGNSA. The CDR3 sequence is 15 residues long.